This T cell receptor beta chain was identified in a study of blood T cell repertoires in COVID-19. Clones were read by immunoSEQ multiplex PCR, and TCRdb kept only the in-frame ones, dropping some. The repertoire holds over 450,000 clones, 85% to 90% seen once, with roughly 0.9% in the top ten. Trimming shortened V by 5 bases and J by 9 bases, and 29 bases separated the two germline ends. The CDR3 covers 17 residues. Germline values: CDR1 GTSNPN, CDR2 SVGIG (reference sequence). The receptor's source is a young man with COVID-19, enrolled during active disease. Sequencing was done on a sample of peripheral blood. This chain connects TRBV30 to TRBJ2-1, with D possibly matching TRBD1 (7 bases). For the CDR3, the DNA is TGTGCCTGGGGGGTGGGGCGGGACAGTACATGGGTGGGTGAGCAGTTCTTC. Translating gives CAWGVGRDSTWVGEQFF. Using reference TRBV30 and TRBJ2-1 for the parts outside the CDR3, the full variable domain is SQTIHQWPATLVQPVGSPLSLECTVEGTSNPNLYWYRQAAGRGLQLLFYSVGIGQISSEVPQNLSASRPQDRQFILSSKKLLLSDSGFYLCAWGVGRDSTWVGEQFFGPGTRLTVL.